This T cell receptor (beta chain) emerged from a study of blood T cell repertoires in COVID-19. Study-wide context: Some COVID-19 samples were acute and others convalescent; all came from the United States, Italy and Spain. PBMCs, B-cell-depleted T cells, or T cells provided the cDNA or gDNA that made up the material.

The Seattle site enrolled patients during active infection and followed them longitudinally. As handled by the study authors: Reference gene primer amplification yielded estimated nucleated cell counts. Profiled with immunoSEQ multiplex PCR; TCRdb holds only in-frame clones, not every one. That table gives V, J and clone size, and the DNA gave D and trimming. The repertoire holds fewer than 350,000 clones, with roughly nine tenths as singletons. The sequence derives from a woman in her twenties or thirties with COVID-19, enrolled during active disease. The sequenced sample was peripheral blood.

CDR3 bases: TGTGCCAGCAGCAAGGACAGCCAAGAGACCCAGTACTTC. Its translation: CASSKDSQETQYF. This chain uses TRBV21-1 with TRBJ2-5; the table gives TRBD1 as D, unverified against the DNA. TRBV21-1 corresponds to a pseudogene. This CDR3 has 13 amino acids.